This TCR beta chain was observed in a study of blood T cell repertoires in COVID-19. The wider study: Sample material is recorded as cDNA or gDNA derived from T cells, B-cell-depleted T cells, or PBMCs.

Here immunoSEQ multiplex PCR was the method, and the copy in TCRdb shows in-frame clones only, minus some. The sample shows 150,000 to 200,000 clones, more than 75% of them seen only once. J gave up 7 bases and V 8 bases, and 5 bases lay outside the gene matches. Germline V gene lookup returns CDR1 SNHLY and CDR2 FYNNEI. The CDR3 spans 14 residues. The sample comprised peripheral blood. The receptor was derived from a man between 65 and 85 years old with acute or convalescent COVID-19. This rearrangement joins TRBV2 to TRBJ1-4; 12 bases line up with TRBD1. CDR3 nucleotides: TGTGCCAGCGCACCGGGACAGGGGGCTGAAAAACTGTTTTTT. This sequence encodes CASAPGQGAEKLFF.